A selection of T cell receptor beta chains follows, all from one sample in a study of T cells in Graves' hyperthyroidism and ophthalmopathy. TCRdb itself ran the multiplex PCR reads through MiXCR, one entry per CDR3 protein. The sample records a few hundred thousand distinct CDR3 sequences, around a sixth being singletons. Material: blood. The receptors shown here come from a woman in her 30s with Graves' hyperthyroidism. Both conserved end residues are part of each CDR3. The order of the fields is CDR3 protein, CDR3 DNA, V gene, J gene, clone size, D gene. The D gene is left open where the match is weak. The size field is filled for only some rows; it gives once, few, many or a size class.

CATRGERLLRETQYF	TGTGCCACCCGGGGGGAGAGACTTCTGAGGGAGACCCAGTACTTC	TRBV6-1	TRBJ2-5	many	TRBD2
CASSEGLAGGRETQYF	TGTGCCAGCAGTGAAGGACTAGCGGGAGGGAGAGAGACCCAGTACTTC	TRBV2	TRBJ2-5	few	TRBD2
CAWGVGTGGYEQYF	TGTGCCTGGGGGGTTGGGACAGGGGGCTACGAGCAGTACTTC	TRBV30	TRBJ2-7	few	TRBD1
CASSYNFPSYEQYF	TGTGCCAGCAGTTATAACTTCCCCTCCTACGAGCAGTACTTC	TRBV6-2/TRBV6-3	TRBJ2-7	few	NA
CASSLAGGYTGELFF	TGTGCCAGCAGCCTAGCGGGAGGCTACACCGGGGAGCTGTTTTTT	TRBV11-2	TRBJ2-2	many	TRBD2
CASRPQGRPYEQYF	TGTGCCAGCAGACCACAGGGGCGACCCTACGAGCAGTACTTC	TRBV12-3/TRBV12-4	TRBJ2-7	few	TRBD1
CSARGTGSGYTF	TGCAGTGCTAGGGGGACAGGGAGTGGCTACACCTTC	TRBV20-1	TRBJ1-2	many	TRBD1
CASSPWGTVGYGYTF	TGTGCCAGCAGCCCTTGGGGGACGGTCGGTTATGGCTACACCTTC	TRBV5-6	TRBJ1-2	many	NA
CASSQDGRSNSPLHF	TGCGCCAGCAGCCAAGACGGGCGGTCTAATTCACCCCTCCACTTT	TRBV4-3	TRBJ1-6	NA	NA
CATSRAADHTEAFF	TGTGCCACCAGCAGAGCTGCGGATCACACTGAAGCTTTCTTT	TRBV15	TRBJ1-1	few	NA
CASSLDSGTSGIWETQYF	TGTGCCAGCAGCTTAGATTCCGGGACTAGCGGGATTTGGGAGACCCAGTACTTC	TRBV7-2	TRBJ2-5	many	TRBD2
CASSNQGQNTEAFF	TGTGCCAGCAGCAACCAGGGACAAAACACTGAAGCTTTCTTT	TRBV6-2/TRBV6-3	TRBJ1-1	few	NA
CASSNTGGPSGELFF	TGTGCCAGCAGCAACACAGGGGGTCCGAGCGGGGAGCTGTTTTTT	TRBV7-9	TRBJ2-2	NA	TRBD1
CASSRDPRGAEKLFF	TGTGCCAGCAGCCGGGACCCTAGGGGCGCTGAAAAACTGTTTTTT	TRBV6-1	TRBJ1-4	NA	NA
CASSQGIRLAGYNEQFF	TGTGCCAGCAGCCAAGGCATTAGGCTAGCGGGATACAATGAGCAGTTCTTC	TRBV7-2	TRBJ2-1	NA	TRBD2
CSVNYYNEQFF	TGCAGCGTGAACTACTACAATGAGCAGTTCTTC	TRBV29-1	TRBJ2-1	few	NA
CASSFARDSQNIQYF	TGTGCCAGCAGCTTCGCTCGGGACAGTCAAAACATTCAGTACTTC	TRBV11-3	TRBJ2-4	few	TRBD1
CASGDYQETQYF	TGTGCCAGCGGTGACTACCAAGAGACCCAGTACTTC	TRBV12-3/TRBV12-4	TRBJ2-5	many	NA
CASSPSLAGVYEQYF	TGTGCCAGCAGTCCCTCACTAGCGGGAGTCTACGAGCAGTACTTC	TRBV28	TRBJ2-7	many	TRBD2
CASSTRTSAYTGELFF	TGTGCCAGTAGTACCAGGACTAGCGCGTACACCGGGGAGCTGTTTTTT	TRBV19	TRBJ2-2	NA	TRBD2
CASGFKLSGRAVEQYF	TGTGCTAGTGGTTTTAAACTTAGCGGGAGGGCCGTCGAGCAGTACTTC	TRBV12-5	TRBJ2-7	many	TRBD2
CATSDRNIYNEQFF	TGTGCCACCTCTGACAGAAACATCTACAATGAGCAGTTCTTC	TRBV19	TRBJ2-1	NA	NA
CASRLASHNEQFF	TGTGCCAGCAGGCTAGCGAGCCACAATGAGCAGTTCTTC	TRBV2	TRBJ2-1	many	NA
CASSLAGTGVWRGRREQFF	TGTGCCAGCAGCTTGGCCGGGACAGGGGTGTGGAGGGGCCGGCGTGAGCAGTTCTTC	TRBV13	TRBJ2-1	NA	TRBD1
CASSHLGAEAFF	TGCGCCAGCAGCCATTTGGGGGCTGAAGCTTTCTTT	TRBV4-3	TRBJ1-1	NA	NA
CASSPPSIAGLSYEQYF	TGTGCCAGCTCACCACCGAGCATAGCCGGCCTCTCGTACGAGCAGTACTTC	TRBV18	TRBJ2-7	few	NA
CASTTLQGIKSTEAFF	TGTGCCAGCACCACGCTACAGGGAATTAAGAGCACTGAAGCTTTCTTT	TRBV27	TRBJ1-1	many	NA
CASSLVSGAGEKLFF	TGTGCCAGCAGCTTAGTTTCAGGGGCCGGTGAAAAACTGTTTTTT	TRBV7-2	TRBJ1-4	NA	NA
CASSHTSTGERDAFF	TGTGCCAGCAGCCATACGTCGACAGGCGAGCGGGATGCTTTCTTT	TRBV7-9	TRBJ1-1	many	NA
CASSEGISSYNEQFF	TGTGCCAGCAGTGAGGGCATAAGCTCCTACAATGAGCAGTTCTTC	TRBV2	TRBJ2-1	many	NA
CSARDLGGAGGPPTYEQYF	TGCAGTGCTAGAGATCTCGGAGGAGCGGGAGGGCCCCCTACCTACGAGCAGTACTTC	TRBV20-1	TRBJ2-7	NA	TRBD2
CASSQDRGSGNTEAFF	TGTGCCAGCTCACAGGACAGGGGGAGTGGGAACACTGAAGCTTTCTTT	TRBV18	TRBJ1-1	few	TRBD1
CASSADPGRTTNEKLFF	TGTGCCAGCAGCGCCGACCCTGGCCGGACGACTAATGAAAAACTGTTTTTT	TRBV9	TRBJ1-4	many	NA
CASSLEGRTYEQYF	TGTGCCAGCAGCTTAGAGGGGCGCACCTACGAGCAGTACTTC	TRBV7-9	TRBJ2-7	few	NA
CASSLRIDEKLFF	TGTGCCAGCAGTCTAAGGATCGATGAAAAACTGTTTTTT	TRBV27	TRBJ1-4	NA	NA
CASSLVGERLSNEQFF	TGCGCCAGCAGCTTGGTAGGGGAGCGTCTCTCTAATGAGCAGTTCTTC	TRBV5-1	TRBJ2-1	few	NA
CASSHHRDLSYEQYF	TGTGCCAGCAGTCACCACAGGGATCTTTCCTACGAGCAGTACTTC	TRBV6-5	TRBJ2-7	few	NA
CSARDAGQAYQPQHF	TGCAGTGCTAGAGATGCGGGACAGGCGTATCAGCCCCAGCATTTT	TRBV20-1	TRBJ1-5	NA	TRBD1
CASSYLREQYF	TGTGCCAGCAGTTATCTCCGCGAGCAGTACTTC	TRBV6-2/TRBV6-3	TRBJ2-7	many	NA
CASSLRQQDIQYF	TGTGCCAGCAGCTTAAGACAGCAGGACATTCAGTACTTC	TRBV7-9	TRBJ2-4	many	NA
CASSQPGAGETQYF	TGTGCCAGCAGTCAACCGGGAGCGGGGGAGACCCAGTACTTC	TRBV27	TRBJ2-5	many	TRBD2
CASSFTSQTYGYTF	TGTGCCAGCAGCTTTACGTCACAGACCTATGGCTACACCTTC	TRBV7-2	TRBJ1-2	many	NA
CSARDFYEQYF	TGCAGTGCTAGGGACTTCTACGAGCAGTACTTC	TRBV20-1	TRBJ2-7	many	NA
CASSQHPSGRSATDTQYF	TGTGCCAGCAGCCAACACCCAAGCGGGAGGTCGGCCACAGATACGCAGTATTTT	TRBV3-1	TRBJ2-3	many	TRBD2
CASSSWDNSNYGCTF	TGTGCCAGCAGTTCCTGGGACAATTCTAACTATGGCTGCACCTTC	TRBV28	TRBJ1-2	few	NA
CASSPLGPGSYEQYF	TGTGCCAGCTCACCACTCGGACCCGGCTCCTACGAGCAGTACTTC	TRBV18	TRBJ2-7	many	NA
CSADSGWSYNEQFF	TGCAGTGCTGATAGCGGTTGGTCCTACAATGAGCAGTTCTTC	TRBV20-1	TRBJ2-1	many	NA
CASRSGPLSEKLFF	TGTGCCAGCAGGTCAGGGCCGTTAAGTGAAAAACTGTTTTTT	TRBV2	TRBJ1-4	NA	NA